The 23 T cell receptor beta chains below all came from one sample that was sequenced in a study of T cells in Graves' hyperthyroidism and ophthalmopathy. It was RNA transcripts that yielded the amplified TCR beta CDR3 regions. HTBI primers drove first-round RT-PCR of the TCR CDR3. TCRdb analysed the multiplex PCR reads with MiXCR anew, one entry per CDR3 protein. The table includes approximately 590,000 distinct CDR3 sequences, more than 15% detected once. Sample: blood. The origin of the receptors is a woman aged 25 to 39 with Graves' hyperthyroidism.

This clonotype was seen a handful of times. The chain carries TRBV20-1 and TRBJ1-4, with TRBD1 identical over 8 bases. The V gene end was trimmed by 8 bases and the J gene end by 3 bases; junction bases not matched to a gene: 5. This CDR3 spans 13 amino acids. Per germline, CDR1 DFQATT and CDR2 SNEGSKA (reference sequence). The CDR3 DNA reads TGCAGTTCGAACAGGGGGTCTAATGAAAAACTGTTTTTT. Its protein product is CSSNRGSNEKLFF.

This clonotype was recorded many times. The chain couples TRBV27 to TRBJ2-3; D gene ambiguous. The CDR3 loop spans 13 amino acids. V was cut by 2 bases and J by 6 bases, with 9 bases left in between. In germline, CDR1 is MNHEY, CDR2 SMNVEV (reference sequence). The CDR3 DNA follows: TGTGCCAGCAGTTTAGTCCCAAGGGATACGCAGTATTTT. Residues: CASSLVPRDTQYF.

This sequence joins TRBV20-1 and TRBJ2-1, with 9 bases identical to TRBD2. The CDR3 is 16 residues long. From germline, CDR1 is DFQATT and CDR2 SNEGSKA (reference sequence). Losses at the gene ends were 3 bases for V and 2 bases for J; bases not matched to a gene: 8. The DNA for the CDR3 is TGCAGTGCTAGGCGAGGGGCTAGCGGGACCTACAATGAGCAGTTCTTC. It codes for CSARRGASGTYNEQFF.

There are a few counts of this clonotype. This sequence joins TRBV6-6 and TRBJ1-6, with D perhaps matching TRBD1 (6 bases). This CDR3 contains 18 residues. Germline-derived CDR1 and CDR2 are MNHNY and SVGAGI (reference sequence). The V end was cut by 0 bases, the J end by 6 bases, with 18 bases between. As DNA, the CDR3 is TGTGCCAGCAGTTACTCGATTCCGGGGGCCTCGGTTAATTCACCCCTCCACTTT. Its translation is CASSYSIPGASVNSPLHF.

This clonotype was detected many times. The chain's CDR3 is CAWSVRWGAYNEQFF. CDR3 nucleotides: TGTGCCTGGAGTGTACGGTGGGGGGCATACAATGAGCAGTTCTTC. The J gene is TRBJ2-1, the V gene TRBV30; D possibly uses TRBD1 or TRBD2 (6 bases each). The CDR3 length is 15 residues. Germline V gives CDR1 GTSNPN, CDR2 SVGIG (reference sequence). Trimming shortened V by 0 bases and J by 4 bases, and 13 bases separated the two germline ends.

This rearrangement joins TRBV3-1 to TRBJ2-3; tentatively, D is TRBD2 (5 bases). This CDR3 is 15 amino acids long. The germline V and J ends were trimmed by 4 bases and 4 bases, with 15 bases remaining between them. Germline V gene data show CDR1 as LGHDT and CDR2 as YNNKEL (reference sequence). The CDR3 spells CASSPWSERADTQYF. Here the CDR3 DNA reads TGTGCCAGCAGCCCGTGGAGTGAGAGGGCAGATACGCAGTATTTT.

This clonotype was counted ten times or more. The V gene is TRBV18, the J gene TRBJ2-3, with TRBD2 matching over 8 bases. CDR3 size: 15 residues. Unmatched junction bases numbered 4, after V lost 5 bases and J lost 0 bases. The germline gives CDR1 KGHSH, CDR2 LQKENI. For the CDR3, the DNA is TGTGCCAGCTCAGCACTAGCGGAGAGCACAGATACGCAGTATTTT. Its translation: CASSALAESTDTQYF.

The CDR3 coding sequence is TGTGCCAGCAGTTTAATCCCAGGGGGAAATCAGCCCCAGCATTTT. Translation: CASSLIPGGNQPQHF. The J gene is TRBJ1-5, the V gene TRBV28, with TRBD1 identical over 7 bases. The trim removed 2 bases at V and 4 bases at J, leaving 5 bases unmatched. This CDR3 contains 15 residues. Per germline, CDR1 MDHEN and CDR2 SYDVKM. Full variable domain (rest looked up from reference TRBV28 and TRBJ1-5): DVKVTQSSRYLVKRTGEKVFLECVQDMDHENMFWYRQDPGLGLRLIYFSYDVKMKEKGDIPEGYSVSREKKERFSLILESASTNQTSMYLCASSLIPGGNQPQHFGDGTRLSIL.

This clonotype was recorded at least ten times. This chain uses TRBV18 with TRBJ2-1, with a tentative D call TRBD1 (6 bases). V lost 6 bases, J lost 8 bases, and 11 bases lay in between. Germline V gives CDR1 KGHSH, CDR2 LQKENI. CDR3 size: 12 residues. Here the CDR3 DNA reads TGTGCCAGCTCGTCCAGGGGCGATGAGCAGTTCTTC. Translated, it gives CASSSRGDEQFF.

The chain carries TRBV5-6 and TRBJ2-5; possibly TRBD2 for D (5 bases). The CDR3 spans 14 residues. Germline CDR1 is SGHDT and CDR2 is YYEEEE. V was trimmed by 1 base and J by 5 bases, leaving 12 bases between them. CDR3 amino acids: CASSLIGDPETQYF. The CDR3 region has the DNA TGTGCCAGCAGCTTGATCGGGGATCCGGAGACCCAGTACTTC. The full variable domain, in which reference TRBV5-6 and TRBJ2-5 provide the parts outside the CDR3, is DAGVTQSPTHLIKTRGQQVTLRCSPKSGHDTVSWYQQALGQGPQFIFQYYEEEERQRGNFPDRFSGHQFPNYSSELNVNALLLGDSALYLCASSLIGDPETQYFGPGTRLLVL.

The chain employs TRBV12-3 or TRBV12-4 and TRBJ1-2; D is possibly TRBD1 (5 bases). The V end was cut by 5 bases, the J end by 10 bases, with 14 bases between. The CDR3 is made up of 12 amino acids. The CDR3 bases are TGTGCCAGCAGTCGGGACGTCGTTGACTACACCTTC. Its protein product is CASSRDVVDYTF.

This clonotype was found a few times. This sequence joins TRBV12-3 or TRBV12-4 and TRBJ2-7, with unresolved D. V lost 4 bases, J lost 3 bases, and 19 bases lay in between. CDR3 length: 16 residues. The CDR3 DNA follows: TGTGCCAGCAGTTCCACACCAGCCGGCCGTCTCTACGAGCAGTACTTC. It yields the protein CASSSTPAGRLYEQYF.

V is TRBV5-1 and J is TRBJ2-3; perhaps TRBD1 as D (6 bases). Germline V gene lookup returns CDR1 SGHRS and CDR2 YFSETQ. The CDR3 contains 16 residues. The ends were cut back, 5 bases at V and 2 bases at J, with 18 bases in the middle. Here the CDR3 reads CASREQGSSFTDTQYF. Here the CDR3 DNA reads TGCGCCAGCAGGGAACAGGGAAGTAGCTTCACAGATACGCAGTATTTT.

The genes are TRBV10-3 and TRBJ2-3, with 9 positions matching TRBD2. Looked up from germline, CDR1 is ENHRY and CDR2 is SYGVKD. The J segment lost 5 bases and the V segment lost 10 bases, leaving 7 bases of the junction unmatched. The CDR3 has 13 residues. CDR3 nucleotides: TGTGCCACCGGGGGCGGGAGGGAAGATACGCAGTATTTT. This codes for CATGGGREDTQYF.

This clonotype was seen only once. This sequence joins TRBV6-5 and TRBJ1-1, with D maybe TRBD1 (5 bases). From germline, CDR1 is MNHEY and CDR2 SVGAGI. This CDR3 contains 15 residues. Trimming stripped 2 bases from V and 4 bases from J, with 14 bases between. In nucleotides, the CDR3 is TGTGCCAGCAGTTACGGGGGGGTAGGGAGCACTGAAGCTTTCTTT. Amino acids: CASSYGGVGSTEAFF.

The chain couples TRBV7-9 to TRBJ2-2, with TRBD2 matching 14 bases. The CDR3 has 19 residues. Germline CDR1 is SEHNR and CDR2 is FQNEAQ (reference sequence). With V trimmed by 8 bases and J by 7 bases, 18 bases remained unmatched. The CDR3 here is CASSGQTGTSGSRVGELFF. CDR3 nucleotide sequence: TGTGCCAGCTCCGGACAGACCGGGACTAGCGGGAGTAGGGTCGGGGAGCTGTTTTTT.

The chain carries TRBV6-2 or TRBV6-3 and TRBJ2-1; TRBD1 matches at 12 bases. Germline V gene data show CDR1 as MNHEY and CDR2 as SVGEGT. This CDR3 comprises 14 residues. The ends lost 8 bases at V and 10 bases at J; junction bases unmatched: 9. Written as DNA, the CDR3 is TGTGCCAGCGGAACGGGACAGGGGGCGGGGGAGCAGTTCTTC. Translated: CASGTGQGAGEQFF.

This clonotype was seen many times. The chain couples TRBV12-3 or TRBV12-4 to TRBJ1-1, with 9 nucleotides matching TRBD1. The CDR3 runs 14 residues. The V and J ends lost 7 bases and 5 bases, in that order; junction bases with no gene match: 8. CDR3 sequence: CASIEQGADTEAFF. The CDR3 DNA reads TGTGCCAGCATCGAACAGGGGGCGGATACTGAAGCTTTCTTT.

This clonotype was seen ten or more times. J is TRBJ2-2 and V is TRBV5-1; no definite D call. Trimming cost V 6 bases and J 0 bases, with 6 bases left between them. This CDR3 is built from 13 residues. Per the germline V gene, CDR1 is SGHRS and CDR2 is YFSETQ. The CDR3 DNA reads as TGCGCCAGCAAGGAGACGAACACCGGGGAGCTGTTTTTT. Amino acids: CASKETNTGELFF. Full variable domain (outside the CDR3, taken from reference TRBV5-1 and TRBJ2-2): KAGVTQTPRYLIKTRGQQVTLSCSPISGHRSVSWYQQTPGQGLQFLFEYFSETQRNKGNFPGRFSGRQFSNSRSEMNVSTLELGDSALYLCASKETNTGELFFGEGSRLTVL.

To note about this clonotype: A much larger clone differs from this one at a single base, so this may be a read error. The V call is TRBV29-1, the J call TRBJ1-1; possibly TRBD1 for D (6 bases). The CDR3 extends over 15 amino acids. Trimming left V 1 base short and J 4 bases short, with 16 bases between. Germline CDR1 and CDR2: SQVTM and ANQGSEA. The CDR3 DNA is TGCAGCGTTGAAGGGGGGGCAGGGGCGTTCACTGAAGCTTTCTTT. It encodes CSVEGGAGAFTEAFF.

To note about this clonotype: With a much larger clone just one base away, this may be a read error. The genes are TRBV6-6 and TRBJ2-7; 8 nucleotides align to TRBD2. The CDR3 is 16 amino acids. In germline, CDR1 is MNHNY, CDR2 SVGAGI (reference sequence). V shed 0 bases, J shed 3 bases, and the junction held 7 bases outside the gene matches. CDR3 bases: TGTGCCAGCAGTTACTCGGCGGTAGCGGGACACTACGAGCAGTACTTC. Encoded protein: CASSYSAVAGHYEQYF.

This clonotype came up many times. The chain couples TRBV5-5 to TRBJ1-5; D is perhaps TRBD1 (5 bases). Trimming took off 4 bases at V and 4 bases at J, with 18 bases between the two ends. The CDR3 extends over 16 amino acids. The germline V gene has CDR1 SGHKS and CDR2 YYEKEE (reference sequence). CDR3: CASSGGLPPANQPQHF. In DNA, the CDR3 is TGTGCCAGCAGCGGGGGACTGCCTCCCGCTAATCAGCCCCAGCATTTT.

This clonotype was recorded many times. This chain joins TRBV20-1 and TRBJ2-7; D might be TRBD2 (5 bases). CDR1 and CDR2 (germline): DFQATT, SNEGSKA (reference sequence). Trimming took 0 bases from V and 3 from J, leaving 15 bases between them. The length of the CDR3 is 15 residues. The CDR3 protein is CSARDEVRGYYEQYF. In DNA, the CDR3 is TGCAGTGCTAGAGATGAGGTTCGGGGATACTACGAGCAGTACTTC.